Sequencing of this T cell receptor (beta chain) was carried out in a study of glioma-infiltrating T cells after dendritic cell vaccination. Across the whole study: Monocyte-derived dendritic cells, cultured approximately seven days with IL-4 and GM-CSF, were pulsed with autologous tumor lysate.

From germline, CDR1 is MDHEN and CDR2 SYDVKM. V lost 5 bases and J lost 4; bases outside the gene matches: 6. This CDR3 is 15 amino acids long. As to time point: after dendritic cell vaccination, including at tumor progression/relapse. None of the glioblastoma patients had an isocitrate dehydrogenase mutation. The primer mix had 60 V beta and 13 J beta primers. Repertoires were generated with immunoSEQ multiplex PCR, while TCRdb's copy carries only in-frame clones and drops some. Altogether 99,000 or so clones are present, over 80% being singletons, with the ten largest covering around 5.4%. This clone came up once.

This clonotype originated in a human donor with glioblastoma. Specimen: blood, collected after dendritic cell vaccination. The chain uses TRBV28 and TRBJ1-5, with 9 positions matching TRBD1. CDR3: CASSHDRGTNQPQHF. The CDR3 nucleotides read TGTGCCAGCAGTCACGACAGGGGGACTAATCAGCCCCAGCATTTT.